The T cell receptor beta chain under discussion was sequenced for a study of metastatic and nonmetastatic thyroid tumors. At the level of the study: Thyroid patients, malignant and benign, had repertoires compared across blood and tumor or nodule tissue.

Among the patients, none had received any treatment before thyroid surgery. Original methodology: A classifier for distant metastasis in papillary thyroid cancer was constructed using CDR3 differences observed across clinicopathological groups. TCRdb re-called the PCR reads with MiXCR. It is TCRdb's table, rather than the study itself, that gives the V and J calls and clone size. This repertoire shows 21,000 or so clones, less than 20% found once; its top ten account for around 26%. CDR1 is MGHRA and CDR2 is YSYEKL in the germline V gene. This CDR3 is 15 amino acids long. The V and J ends lost 0 bases and 5 bases, in that order; junction bases with no gene match: 6. This clone was picked up many times.

V is TRBV4-1 and J is TRBJ2-5; 7 nucleotides line up with TRBD1. The sequenced sample consisted of blood. The source of this sequence is a female donor with papillary thyroid cancer or a benign thyroid nodule (not recorded which). Some clones in this sample may be carry-over from other donors' samples. The CDR3 loop reads CASSQEDRVFETQYF. CDR3 coding DNA: TGCGCCAGCAGCCAAGAAGACAGGGTTTTTGAGACCCAGTACTTC.